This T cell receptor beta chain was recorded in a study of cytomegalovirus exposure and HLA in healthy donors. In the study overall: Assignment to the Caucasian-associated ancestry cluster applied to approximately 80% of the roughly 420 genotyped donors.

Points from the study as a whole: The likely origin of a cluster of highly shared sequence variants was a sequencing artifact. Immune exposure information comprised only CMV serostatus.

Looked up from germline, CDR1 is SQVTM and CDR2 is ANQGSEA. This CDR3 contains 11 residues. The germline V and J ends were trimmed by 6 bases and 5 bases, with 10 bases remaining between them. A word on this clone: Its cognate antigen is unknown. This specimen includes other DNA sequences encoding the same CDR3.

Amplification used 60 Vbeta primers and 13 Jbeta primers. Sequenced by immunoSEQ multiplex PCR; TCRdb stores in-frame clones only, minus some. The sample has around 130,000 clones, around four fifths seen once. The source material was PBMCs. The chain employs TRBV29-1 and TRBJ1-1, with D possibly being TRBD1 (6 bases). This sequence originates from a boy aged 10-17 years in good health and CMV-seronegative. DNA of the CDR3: TGCAGCGTCCCAGGGGTAACTGAAGCTTTCTTT. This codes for CSVPGVTEAFF.